Given below is one TCR beta chain in context. This specimen belongs to a study of T-cell memory formation after mild COVID-19. V was cut by 2 bases and J by 0 bases, with 5 bases left in between. Germline loops: CDR1 SGHNT, CDR2 YYREEE (reference sequence). CDR3 length: 14 residues. TCRdb reprocessed the 5' RACE reads with MiXCR, giving one entry per CDR3 protein. The table has a few hundred thousand distinct CDR3 sequences, approximately 15% seen once. The genes are TRBV5-4 and TRBJ2-2; D remains unclear. Sequences were obtained from PBMCs or a T cell subset sorted from them (not recorded which). The source is a man between 18 and 29 years old who had mild COVID-19 (a few samples of this study predate the infection). Cell type and time point are not known. For the CDR3, the DNA is TGTGCCAGCAGCTTTGAATCGAACACCGGGGAGCTGTTTTTT. Translated, it gives CASSFESNTGELFF. Based on the CDR3 plus reference TRBV5-4 and TRBJ2-2, the full variable domain is ETGVTQSPTHLIKTRGQQVTLRCSSQSGHNTVSWYQQALGQGPQFIFQYYREEENGRGNFPPRFSGLQFPNYSSELNVNALELDDSALYLCASSFESNTGELFFGEGSRLTVL.